Here is one T cell receptor (beta chain) with its context. This record comes from a study of blood T cell repertoires in COVID-19. As for the study in general: Collection of acute and convalescent COVID-19 samples took place in the United States, Italy and Spain. Sources were T cells, B-cell-depleted T cells, or PBMCs; the material itself was cDNA or gDNA.

Per the study methods: Reference gene primer amplification in the assay estimated nucleated cell counts. The repertoire was sequenced with immunoSEQ multiplex PCR; TCRdb's copy has only in-frame clones and lacks some. V and J calls and clone size come straight from that table; D and trimming were deduced from the DNA. The sample shows roughly 250,000 clones, 80% to 90% of them seen only once. The CDR3 sequence is 16 residues long. The V gene lost 5 bases and the J gene lost 0 bases, with 14 bases spanning the gap. CDR1 and CDR2 (germline): SGHTA, FQGTGA. The sample consisted of peripheral blood. The chain is built from TRBV7-3 and TRBJ2-4, with D maybe TRBD1 (5 bases). This receptor was taken from a man over 45 with acute or convalescent COVID-19. CDR3 residues: CASSPGAIIAKNIQYF. As DNA, the CDR3 is TGTGCCAGCAGCCCTGGGGCTATTATAGCCAAAAACATTCAGTACTTC.